This paragraph covers one T cell receptor (beta chain) sequence. The target antigen is unknown. The sample is drawn from a study of T cell responses to AZD1222 COVID-19 vaccine. In the study overall: Second-dose intervals near 4 or 12 weeks were combined.

The study's findings and limits: Spike-specific TCR breadth and depth rose after two AZD1222 doses.

Sequencing used immunoSEQ multiplex PCR; TCRdb keeps in-frame clones, though not all of them. The table includes 110,000 or so clones, 91% detected once. The V gene lost 8 bases and the J gene lost 4 bases, with 17 bases spanning the gap. This CDR3 has 14 residues. CDR1 and CDR2 (germline): MNHEY, SMNVEV (reference sequence). The chain combines TRBV27 with TRBJ1-1, with D hard to call. The receptor was derived from an adult in good health. Sequences were derived from peripheral blood, sampled on day 0 of AZD1222 vaccination. The CDR3 nucleotides are TGTGCCAGCGGTAAATTCTTCGGTGCCACTGAAGCTTTCTTT. It specifies CASGKFFGATEAFF.